One sample yielded the 15 T cell receptor beta chains listed below, sequenced in a study of T cells in Graves' hyperthyroidism and ophthalmopathy (dated by TCRdb to the late 2010s). The library relied on multiplex PCR. Sequencing was carried out with an Illumina HiSeq 2000. The TCR beta CDR3 regions were amplified from the RNA transcripts. The first round of RT-PCR for the TCR CDR3 was performed with the HTBI primer set and the Qiagen OneStep RT-PCR kit. The public reads were reprocessed in TCRdb via fastp at Q25 and MiXCR, keeping in-frame beta chains. Each entry merges the rows of one CDR3 protein and shows their most common DNA and genes. The sample has a few hundred thousand distinct CDR3 sequences on record, about a sixth of them singletons. Of the sample, about 7% is held by the ten largest clones. Sequenced: blood. The origin of the receptors is a woman aged 25 to 39 with Graves' hyperthyroidism.

This clonotype has a count of ten or more. The rearrangement joins TRBV28 to TRBJ2-1; possibly TRBD1 for D (5 bases). CDR3 size: 13 residues. Trimming stripped 1 base from V and 8 bases from J, with 9 bases between. Germline loops: CDR1 MDHEN, CDR2 SYDVKM. This CDR3 is CASSLFREYEQFF. The CDR3 DNA is TGTGCCAGCAGTTTATTCAGGGAATATGAGCAGTTCTTC.

This clonotype was counted a few times. V is TRBV28 and J is TRBJ2-2; D might be TRBD2 (5 bases). Looked up from germline, CDR1 is MDHEN and CDR2 is SYDVKM. CDR3 length equals 16 residues. The V end was cut by 4 bases, the J end by 4 bases, with 16 bases between. CDR3 region: CASSYWVEAGTGELFF. The CDR3 region has the DNA TGTGCCAGCAGTTATTGGGTCGAGGCGGGCACCGGGGAGCTGTTTTTT.

The chain links TRBV10-3 to TRBJ2-4; D might be TRBD2 (6 bases). The CDR3 sequence is 16 residues long. Trimming took 2 bases from V and 0 from J, leaving 11 bases between them. Germline CDR1 and CDR2: ENHRY and SYGVKD. The chain's CDR3 is CAISEGGALAKNIQYF. CDR3 coding DNA: TGTGCCATCAGTGAGGGAGGGGCCTTAGCCAAAAACATTCAGTACTTC.

This clonotype was detected ten times or more. This sequence joins TRBV28 and TRBJ1-1, with 10 bases matching TRBD1. This CDR3 contains 14 residues. The germline gives CDR1 MDHEN, CDR2 SYDVKM. Losses at the gene ends were 6 bases for V and 7 bases for J; bases not matched to a gene: 8. CDR3 nucleotides: TGTGCCAGCAGCCGCCCGACAGGGGGCAGTGAAGCTTTCTTT. Residues: CASSRPTGGSEAFF. Filled out from reference TRBV28 and TRBJ1-1, the complete variable domain reads DVKVTQSSRYLVKRTGEKVFLECVQDMDHENMFWYRQDPGLGLRLIYFSYDVKMKEKGDIPEGYSVSREKKERFSLILESASTNQTSMYLCASSRPTGGSEAFFGQGTRLTVV.

The chain has TRBV4-1 and TRBJ1-5; 7 bases match TRBD1. This CDR3 spans 16 amino acids. The V segment lost 0 bases and the J segment 5 bases; nucleotides outside the gene matches: 7. Germline loops: CDR1 MGHRA, CDR2 YSYEKL. CDR3 amino acids: CASSQDPTGSHQPQHF. CDR3 DNA sequence: TGCGCCAGCAGCCAAGACCCGACAGGGTCCCATCAGCCCCAGCATTTT.

This clonotype was detected only a few times. V gene TRBV6-5 combines with J gene TRBJ2-7; D is possibly TRBD1 (6 bases). Germline V gene sequence: CDR1 MNHEY, CDR2 SVGAGI. The CDR3 runs to 14 residues. The V gene lost 0 bases and the J gene lost 3 bases, with 9 bases spanning the gap. In DNA, the CDR3 is TGTGCCAGCAGTTACTCGGGACATAACTACGAGCAGTACTTC. Translation: CASSYSGHNYEQYF.

Many counts were recorded for this clonotype. This chain links TRBV18 with TRBJ1-5; 9 nucleotides match TRBD1. The V gene end was trimmed by 4 bases and the J gene end by 7 bases; junction bases not matched to a gene: 5. CDR3 length: 14 residues. Germline loops: CDR1 KGHSH, CDR2 LQKENI. CDR3: CASSRQTGGQPQHF. CDR3 sequence (DNA): TGTGCCAGCTCACGCCAGACAGGGGGACAGCCCCAGCATTTT.

The table lists this clonotype with many counts. The chain carries TRBV10-3 and TRBJ1-1; D call uncertain. The CDR3 totals 15 residues. Trimming removed 11 bases from V and 0 bases from J, with 19 bases in between. Germline values: CDR1 ENHRY, CDR2 SYGVKD. Here the CDR3 DNA reads TGTGCCTCCAGCCCCCCTAGGTCTATGAACACTGAAGCTTTCTTT. Its translation is CASSPPRSMNTEAFF.

J is TRBJ2-2 and V is TRBV5-1; possibly TRBD1 for D (5 bases). From germline, CDR1 is SGHRS and CDR2 YFSETQ. V was clipped by 3 bases and J by 6 bases, with 12 bases between them. CDR3 size: 14 residues. The DNA of the CDR3 is TGCGCCAGCAGCTCAGGGTTCTCGGCCGGGGAGCTGTTTTTT. Amino acids: CASSSGFSAGELFF.

This clonotype was counted many times. CDR3 in amino acids: CASSRTGREAHQETQYF. CDR3 bases: TGTGCCAGCAGCCGAACGGGGCGGGAGGCTCACCAAGAGACCCAGTACTTC. V and J are TRBV3-2 and TRBJ2-5; the listed D gene, TRBD2, was not tested against the DNA. TRBV3-2 is flagged as a pseudogene. This CDR3 contains 17 residues.

This clonotype has ten or more counts. The chain recombines TRBV12-3 or TRBV12-4 with TRBJ1-5, with D tentatively TRBD1 (6 bases). Trimming took 2 bases from V and 2 from J, leaving 10 bases between them. The CDR3 extends over 15 amino acids. The CDR3: CASSLPSGGNQPQHF. The CDR3 DNA reads TGTGCCAGCAGTTTACCCTCAGGGGGCAATCAGCCCCAGCATTTT.

Concerning this clonotype: A much larger clonotype is one base distant, so this may be a read error. The V and J genes are TRBV20-1 and TRBJ1-1; TRBD1 might be the D (5 bases). Per germline, CDR1 DFQATT and CDR2 SNEGSKA (reference sequence). This CDR3 has 14 amino acids. As DNA, the CDR3 is TGCAGTGCTAGGTGGGGGATCATGAACACTGAAGCTTCCTTT. Its translation: CSARWGIMNTEASF.

The chain joins TRBV20-1 to TRBJ2-5; D might be TRBD2 (5 bases). The CDR3 has 15 residues. The germline V gene has CDR1 DFQATT and CDR2 SNEGSKA (reference sequence). V lost 0 bases and J lost 5, with 16 bases in between. For the CDR3, the DNA is TGCAGTGCTAGAGATCCCCGGTCCCCGGGGGAGACCCAGTACTTC. This sequence encodes CSARDPRSPGETQYF.

This clonotype was counted only a few times. This sequence joins TRBV7-2 and TRBJ2-6; D not resolved. CDR1 is SGHTA and CDR2 is FQGNSA in the germline V gene. V lost 1 base and J lost 2, with 9 bases in between. The CDR3 has 16 amino acids. DNA for the CDR3: TGTGCCAGCAGCTTAGTAAGGGTGCCTGGGGCCAACGTCCTGACTTTC. Translation gives CASSLVRVPGANVLTF.

The rearrangement uses TRBV6-2 or TRBV6-3 and TRBJ2-2, with 9 bases aligning to TRBD1. Per germline, CDR1 MNHEY and CDR2 SVGEGT. The trim removed 2 bases at V and 13 bases at J, leaving 14 bases unmatched. The CDR3 has 16 residues. For the CDR3, the DNA is TGTGCCAGCAGTTACCCAAGAACAGGGGGCACATCGAGGCTGTTTTTT. Its translation: CASSYPRTGGTSRLFF.